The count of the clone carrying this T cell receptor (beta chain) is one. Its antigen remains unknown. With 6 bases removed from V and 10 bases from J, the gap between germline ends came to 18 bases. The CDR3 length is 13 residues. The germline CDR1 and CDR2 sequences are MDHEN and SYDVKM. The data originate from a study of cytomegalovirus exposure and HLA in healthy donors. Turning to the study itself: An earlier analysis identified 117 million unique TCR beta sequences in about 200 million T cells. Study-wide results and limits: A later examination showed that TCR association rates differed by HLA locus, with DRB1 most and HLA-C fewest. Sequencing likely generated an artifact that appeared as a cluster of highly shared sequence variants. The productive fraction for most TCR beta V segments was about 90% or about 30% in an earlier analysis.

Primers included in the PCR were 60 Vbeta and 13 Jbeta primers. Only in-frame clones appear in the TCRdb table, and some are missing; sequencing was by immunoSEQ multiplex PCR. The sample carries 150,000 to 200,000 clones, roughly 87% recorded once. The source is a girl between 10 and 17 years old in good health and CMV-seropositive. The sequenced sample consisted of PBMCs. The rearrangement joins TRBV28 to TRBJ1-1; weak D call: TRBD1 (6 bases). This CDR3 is CASRSDRTQGAFF. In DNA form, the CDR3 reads TGTGCCAGCAGATCAGACAGGACCCAGGGAGCTTTCTTT.